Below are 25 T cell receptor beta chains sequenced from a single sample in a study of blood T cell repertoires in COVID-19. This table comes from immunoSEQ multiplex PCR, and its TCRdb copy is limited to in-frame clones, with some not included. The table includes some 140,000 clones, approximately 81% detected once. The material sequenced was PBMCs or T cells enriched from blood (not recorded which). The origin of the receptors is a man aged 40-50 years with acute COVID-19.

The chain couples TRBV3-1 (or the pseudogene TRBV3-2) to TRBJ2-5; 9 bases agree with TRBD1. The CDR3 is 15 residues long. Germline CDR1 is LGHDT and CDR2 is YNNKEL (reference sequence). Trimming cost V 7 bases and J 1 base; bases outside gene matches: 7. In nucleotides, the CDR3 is TGTGCCAGCACCCAGGGACAGGGATTCCAAGAGACCCAGTACTTC. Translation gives CASTQGQGFQETQYF.

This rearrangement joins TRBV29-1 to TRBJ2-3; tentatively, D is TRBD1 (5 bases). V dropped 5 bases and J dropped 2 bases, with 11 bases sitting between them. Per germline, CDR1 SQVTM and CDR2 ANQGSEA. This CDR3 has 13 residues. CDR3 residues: CSVLYRNTDTQYF. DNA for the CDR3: TGCAGCGTTCTTTACAGGAACACAGATACGCAGTATTTT.

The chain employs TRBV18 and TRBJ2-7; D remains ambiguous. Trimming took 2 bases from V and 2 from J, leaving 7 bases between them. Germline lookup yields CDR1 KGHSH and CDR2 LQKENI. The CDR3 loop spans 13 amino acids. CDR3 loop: CASSPTNPYEQYF. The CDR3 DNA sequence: TGTGCCAGCTCACCAACTAACCCCTACGAGCAGTACTTC.

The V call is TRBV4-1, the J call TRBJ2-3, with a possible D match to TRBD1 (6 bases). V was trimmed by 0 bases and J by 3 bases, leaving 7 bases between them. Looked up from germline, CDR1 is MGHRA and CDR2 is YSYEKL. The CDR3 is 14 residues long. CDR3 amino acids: CASSQDTGTDTQYF. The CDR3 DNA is TGCGCCAGCAGCCAAGATACAGGGACAGATACGCAGTATTTT.

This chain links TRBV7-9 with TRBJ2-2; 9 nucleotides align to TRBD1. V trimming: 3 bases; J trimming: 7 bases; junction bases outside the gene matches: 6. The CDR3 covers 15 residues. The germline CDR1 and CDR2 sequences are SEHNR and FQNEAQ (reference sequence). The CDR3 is CASSLGTGGIGELFF. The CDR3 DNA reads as TGTGCCAGCAGCTTGGGAACAGGGGGCATCGGGGAGCTGTTTTTT.

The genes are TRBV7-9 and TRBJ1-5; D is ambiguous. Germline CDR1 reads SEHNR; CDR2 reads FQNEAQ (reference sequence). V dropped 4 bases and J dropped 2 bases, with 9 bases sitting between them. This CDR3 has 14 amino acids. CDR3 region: CASSSTRGNQPQHF. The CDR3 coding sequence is TGTGCCAGCAGCTCAACTCGGGGCAATCAGCCCCAGCATTTT.

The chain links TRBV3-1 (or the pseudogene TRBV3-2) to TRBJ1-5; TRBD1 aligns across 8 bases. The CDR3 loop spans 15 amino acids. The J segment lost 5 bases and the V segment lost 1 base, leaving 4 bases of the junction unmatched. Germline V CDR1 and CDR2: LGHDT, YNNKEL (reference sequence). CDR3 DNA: TGTGCCAGCAGCCAAGGCTCAGGGGGCTATCAGCCCCAGCATTTT. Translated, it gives CASSQGSGGYQPQHF.

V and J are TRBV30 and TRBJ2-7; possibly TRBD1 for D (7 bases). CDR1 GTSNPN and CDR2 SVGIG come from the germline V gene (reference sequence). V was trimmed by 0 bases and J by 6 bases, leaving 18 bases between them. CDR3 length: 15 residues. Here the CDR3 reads CAWSVVPGGGREQYF. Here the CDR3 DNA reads TGTGCCTGGAGTGTAGTGCCAGGGGGAGGCCGCGAGCAGTACTTC.

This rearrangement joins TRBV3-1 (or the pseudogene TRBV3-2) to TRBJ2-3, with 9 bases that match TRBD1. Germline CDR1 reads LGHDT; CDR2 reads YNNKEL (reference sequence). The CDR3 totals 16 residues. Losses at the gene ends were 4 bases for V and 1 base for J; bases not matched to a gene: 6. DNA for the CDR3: TGTGCCAGCAGCCTCAGGACAGGGGCCGGCACAGATACGCAGTATTTT. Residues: CASSLRTGAGTDTQYF.

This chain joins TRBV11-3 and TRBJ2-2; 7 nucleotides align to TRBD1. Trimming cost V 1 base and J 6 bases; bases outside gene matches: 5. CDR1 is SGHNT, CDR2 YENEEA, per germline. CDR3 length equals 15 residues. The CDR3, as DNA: TGTGCCAGCAGCTTAGGCAGGGGGACGGCCGGGGAGCTGTTTTTT. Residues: CASSLGRGTAGELFF.

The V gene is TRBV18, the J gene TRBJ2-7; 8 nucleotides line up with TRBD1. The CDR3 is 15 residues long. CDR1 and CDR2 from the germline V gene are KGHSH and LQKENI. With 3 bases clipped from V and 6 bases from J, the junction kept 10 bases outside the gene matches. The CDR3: CASSPLGQAGAEQYF. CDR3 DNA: TGTGCCAGCTCACCTTTGGGACAGGCGGGCGCCGAGCAGTACTTC.

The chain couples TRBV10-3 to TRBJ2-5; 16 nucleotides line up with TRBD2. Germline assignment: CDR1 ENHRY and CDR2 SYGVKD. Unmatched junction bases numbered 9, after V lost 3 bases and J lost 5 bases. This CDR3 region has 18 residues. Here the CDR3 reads CAISDWGTSGGARETQYF. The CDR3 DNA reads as TGTGCCATCAGTGACTGGGGGACTAGCGGGGGGGCTAGGGAGACCCAGTACTTC.

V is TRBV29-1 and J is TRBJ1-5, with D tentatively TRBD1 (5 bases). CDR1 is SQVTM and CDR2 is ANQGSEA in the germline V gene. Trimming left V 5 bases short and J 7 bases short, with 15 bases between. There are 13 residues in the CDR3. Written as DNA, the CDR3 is TGCAGCGTTCTGGGGCAGGGAGGACAGCCCCAGCATTTT. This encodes CSVLGQGGQPQHF. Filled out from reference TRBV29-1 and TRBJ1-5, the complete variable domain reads SAVISQKPSRDICQRGTSLTIQCQVDSQVTMMFWYRQQPGQSLTLIATANQGSEATYESGFVIDKFPISRPNLTFSTLTVSNMSPEDSSIYLCSVLGQGGQPQHFGDGTRLSIL.

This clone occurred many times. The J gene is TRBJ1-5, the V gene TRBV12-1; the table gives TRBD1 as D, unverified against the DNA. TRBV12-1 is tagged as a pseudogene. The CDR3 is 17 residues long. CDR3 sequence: CAPQTPAGGPRYQPQHF. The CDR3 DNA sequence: TGTGCCCCCCAAACTCCCGCAGGGGGTCCACGTTATCAGCCCCAGCATTTT.

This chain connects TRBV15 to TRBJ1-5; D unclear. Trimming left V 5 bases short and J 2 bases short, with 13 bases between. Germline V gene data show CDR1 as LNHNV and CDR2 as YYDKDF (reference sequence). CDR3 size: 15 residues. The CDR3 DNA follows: TGTGCCACCAGCGGCCCAGGAGCGGGCAATCAGCCCCAGCATTTT. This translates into CATSGPGAGNQPQHF.

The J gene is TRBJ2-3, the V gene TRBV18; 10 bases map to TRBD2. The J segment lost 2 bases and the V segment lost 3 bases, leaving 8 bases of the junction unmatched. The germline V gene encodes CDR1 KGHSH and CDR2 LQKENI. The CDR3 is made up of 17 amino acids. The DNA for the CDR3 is TGTGCCAGCTCACCCCAGATAGCGGGAGGTTACACAGATACGCAGTATTTT. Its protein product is CASSPQIAGGYTDTQYF. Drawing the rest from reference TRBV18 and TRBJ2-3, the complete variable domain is NAGVMQNPRHLVRRRGQEARLRCSPMKGHSHVYWYRQLPEEGLKFMVYLQKENIIDESGMPKERFSAEFPKEGPSILRIQQVVRGDSAAYFCASSPQIAGGYTDTQYFGPGTRLTVL.

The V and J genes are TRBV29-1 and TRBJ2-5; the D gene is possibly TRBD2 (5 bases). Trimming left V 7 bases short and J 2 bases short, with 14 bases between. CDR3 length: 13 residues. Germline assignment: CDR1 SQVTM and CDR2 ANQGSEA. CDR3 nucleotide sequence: TGCAGCGGACGGAGGATGCAACAAGAGACCCAGTACTTC. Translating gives CSGRRMQQETQYF.

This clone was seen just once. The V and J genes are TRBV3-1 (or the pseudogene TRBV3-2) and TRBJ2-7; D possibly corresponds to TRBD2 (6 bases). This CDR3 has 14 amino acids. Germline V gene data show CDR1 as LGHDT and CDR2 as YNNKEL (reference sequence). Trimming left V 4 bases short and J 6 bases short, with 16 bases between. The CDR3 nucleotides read TGTGCCAGCAGCCCTCGGGACTGGGCCTCCGAGCAGTACTTC. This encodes CASSPRDWASEQYF.

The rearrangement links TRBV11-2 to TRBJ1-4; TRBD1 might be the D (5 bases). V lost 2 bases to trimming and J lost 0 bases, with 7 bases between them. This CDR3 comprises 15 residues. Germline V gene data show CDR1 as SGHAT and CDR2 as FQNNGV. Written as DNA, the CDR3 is TGTGCCAGCAGCTTACGGGGGGCAACTAATGAAAAACTGTTTTTT. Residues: CASSLRGATNEKLFF.

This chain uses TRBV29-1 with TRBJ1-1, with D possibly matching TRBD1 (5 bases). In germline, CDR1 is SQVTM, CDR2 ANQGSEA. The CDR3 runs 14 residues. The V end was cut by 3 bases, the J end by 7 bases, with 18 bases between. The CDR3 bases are TGCAGCGTTGATGGGGTGACAGCACGCGTTGAAGCTTTCTTT. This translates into CSVDGVTARVEAFF.

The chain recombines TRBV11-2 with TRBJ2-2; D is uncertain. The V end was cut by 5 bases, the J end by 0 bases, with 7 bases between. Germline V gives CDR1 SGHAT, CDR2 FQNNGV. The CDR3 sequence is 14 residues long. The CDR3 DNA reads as TGTGCCAGCAGCCATAGTCCGAACACCGGGGAGCTGTTTTTT. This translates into CASSHSPNTGELFF.

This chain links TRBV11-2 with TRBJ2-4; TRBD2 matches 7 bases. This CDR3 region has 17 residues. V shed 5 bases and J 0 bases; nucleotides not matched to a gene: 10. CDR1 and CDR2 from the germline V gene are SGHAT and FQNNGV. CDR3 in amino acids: CASSVFRGGLAKNIQYF. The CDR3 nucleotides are TGTGCCAGCAGCGTCTTTCGGGGAGGGCTAGCCAAAAACATTCAGTACTTC.

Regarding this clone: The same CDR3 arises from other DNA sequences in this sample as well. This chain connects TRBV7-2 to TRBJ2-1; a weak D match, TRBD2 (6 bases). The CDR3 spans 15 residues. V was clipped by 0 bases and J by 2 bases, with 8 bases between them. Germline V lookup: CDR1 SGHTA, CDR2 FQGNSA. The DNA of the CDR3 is TGTGCCAGCAGCTTAGCTAGCGGCCCCTACAATGAGCAGTTCTTC. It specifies CASSLASGPYNEQFF.

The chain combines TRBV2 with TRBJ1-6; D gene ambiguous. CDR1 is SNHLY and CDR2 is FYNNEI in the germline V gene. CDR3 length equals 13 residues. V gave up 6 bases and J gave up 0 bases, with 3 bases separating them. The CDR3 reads CASRSSYNSPLHF. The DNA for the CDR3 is TGTGCCAGCAGGAGCTCCTATAATTCACCCCTCCACTTT.

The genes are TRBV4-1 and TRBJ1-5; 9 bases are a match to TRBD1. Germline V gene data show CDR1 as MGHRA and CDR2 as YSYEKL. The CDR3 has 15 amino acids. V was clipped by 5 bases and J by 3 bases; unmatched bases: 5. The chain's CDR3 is CASSEGQGINQPQHF. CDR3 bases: TGCGCCAGCAGCGAGGGACAGGGAATCAATCAGCCCCAGCATTTT.